A selection of T cell receptor beta chains follows, all from one sample in a study of blood T cell repertoires in COVID-19. Produced via immunoSEQ multiplex PCR; TCRdb's table is partial and in-frame only. The sample lists approximately 280,000 clones, around nine tenths seen once, with around 2.4% in the top ten. Sample: PBMCs or T cells enriched from blood (not recorded which). The origin of the receptors is a woman aged 18-29 years who had recovered from COVID-19. CDR3s include the opening cysteine and the closing phenylalanine or tryptophan. The D gene is left open where the match is weak. Rows give clone size only sometimes, using once, few, many, or a class for an expanded clone.

V: TRBV28; D: TRBD1; J: TRBJ2-1; size: .; DNA: TGTGCCAGCAGTTTCATAAACCGGGACAGGGGGAAGGATGAGCAGTTCTTC; CDR3: CASSFINRDRGKDEQFF
V: TRBV10-2; D: TRBD2; J: TRBJ2-3; size: .; DNA: TGCGCCAGCAGAACTGCCCGTAGCGGGACAGATACGCAGTATTTT; CDR3: CASRTARSGTDTQYF
V: TRBV12-3/TRBV12-4; D: TRBD2; J: TRBJ2-4; size: .; DNA: TGTGCCAGCAGCTCGCTAGCGGGGGACATTCAGTACTTC; CDR3: CASSSLAGDIQYF
V: TRBV2; D: TRBD1; J: TRBJ2-7; size: .; DNA: TGTGCCAGCAGTGACCCGGGGAGGACAGGGCGAGGGGACTTC; CDR3: CASSDPGRTGRGDF
V: TRBV30; D: .; J: TRBJ2-7; size: .; DNA: TGTGCCTGGAGTCGAGTATCGGGAGCCTACGAGCAGTACTTC; CDR3: CAWSRVSGAYEQYF
V: TRBV27; D: TRBD2; J: TRBJ2-1; size: .; DNA: TGTGCCAGCAGTTTAGGCCTAGCGGGGGTAGATGAGCAGTTCTTC; CDR3: CASSLGLAGVDEQFF
V: TRBV5-4; D: TRBD1; J: TRBJ2-7; size: once; DNA: TGTGCCAGCAGCTTGGCTAGGACAGGGGTCGAGCAGTACTTC; CDR3: CASSLARTGVEQYF
V: TRBV30; D: .; J: TRBJ1-3; size: .; DNA: TGTGCCTGGAGTAACAGGTCCCCTATCTCTGGAAACACCATATATTTT; CDR3: CAWSNRSPISGNTIYF
V: TRBV5-1; D: TRBD2; J: TRBJ2-3; size: .; DNA: TGCGCCAGCAGCCCAGCGGGAGGTACAGATACGCAGTATTTT; CDR3: CASSPAGGTDTQYF
V: TRBV5-4; D: .; J: TRBJ2-5; size: .; DNA: TGTGCCAGCAGCTTGGGAGTGCAAGAGACCCAGTACTTC; CDR3: CASSLGVQETQYF
V: TRBV18; D: .; J: TRBJ1-2; size: .; DNA: TGTGCCAGCTCACCCCCCGTCGGGGGAGACTATGGCTACACCTTC; CDR3: CASSPPVGGDYGYTF
V: TRBV4-2; D: .; J: TRBJ1-2; size: .; DNA: TGTGCCAGCAGTACAGGGAACTATGGCTACACCTTC; CDR3: CASSTGNYGYTF
V: TRBV28; D: TRBD1; J: TRBJ1-3; size: .; DNA: TGTGCCAGCAGTCTCGACAGGGGCTACTCTGGAAACACCATATATTTT; CDR3: CASSLDRGYSGNTIYF
V: TRBV10-3; D: .; J: TRBJ2-3; size: .; DNA: TGTGCCATCAGTGATCTCGCAGATACGCAGTATTTT; CDR3: CAISDLADTQYF
V: TRBV6-5; D: TRBD1; J: TRBJ1-4; size: .; DNA: TGTGCCAGCAGGGACAGGGCCCGGCACGAAAAACTGTTTTTT; CDR3: CASRDRARHEKLFF
V: TRBV9; D: .; J: TRBJ2-2; size: .; DNA: TGTGCCAGCAGCGTATTAACCTACGGTACCGGGGAGCTGTTTTTT; CDR3: CASSVLTYGTGELFF
V: TRBV6-4; D: TRBD2; J: TRBJ2-2; size: few; DNA: TGTGCCAGCGGTACTAGCGGGAACACCGGGGAGCTGTTTTTT; CDR3: CASGTSGNTGELFF
V: TRBV7-9; D: .; J: TRBJ2-5; size: .; DNA: TGTGCCAGCAGCTTATTACAGGGCCCAGAAGAGACCCAGTACTTC; CDR3: CASSLLQGPEETQYF
V: TRBV15; D: TRBD1; J: TRBJ1-3; size: few; DNA: TGTGCCATCGGGACAGTCGTACCTGGAAACACCATATATTTT; CDR3: CAIGTVVPGNTIYF
V: TRBV5-5; D: .; J: TRBJ1-4; size: .; DNA: TGTGCCAGCAGCCCTCGTCTAACAGACGTGACGTGGGAAAAACTGTTTTTT; CDR3: CASSPRLTDVTWEKLFF
V: TRBV5-4; D: .; J: TRBJ1-6; size: .; DNA: TGTGCCAGCAGCTTGGACAGCTATAATTCACCCCTCCACTTT; CDR3: CASSLDSYNSPLHF
V: TRBV19; D: .; J: TRBJ2-1; size: .; DNA: TGTGCCAGTAGTATCCAGCGGAGCTCCTACAATGAGCAGTTCTTC; CDR3: CASSIQRSSYNEQFF
V: TRBV4-1; D: .; J: TRBJ2-5; size: .; DNA: TGCGCCAGCAGCCAAGAGCGGTTCCAAGAGACCCAGTACTTC; CDR3: CASSQERFQETQYF
V: TRBV4-1; D: .; J: TRBJ1-5; size: .; DNA: TGCGCCAGCAGCCAAAGGCGCGGGACCGGGGATTCGCCCCAGCATTTT; CDR3: CASSQRRGTGDSPQHF
V: TRBV25-1; D: .; J: TRBJ1-2; size: .; DNA: TGTGCCAGCAGTGAAATGGGGTCGGGGGGCTACACCTTC; CDR3: CASSEMGSGGYTF
V: TRBV19; D: TRBD2; J: TRBJ2-3; size: .; DNA: TGTGCCAGTAGTACCACTAAGGGACTAGCGGGATTGAGAGATACGCAGTATTTT; CDR3: CASSTTKGLAGLRDTQYF
V: TRBV28; D: TRBD2; J: TRBJ2-1; size: .; DNA: TGTGCCAGCACCCTCCCGGGACTAGCCTATGAGCAGTTCTTC; CDR3: CASTLPGLAYEQFF
V: TRBV5-1; D: .; J: TRBJ2-1; size: .; DNA: TGCGCCAGCAGCTTGGGAGCGGTCCACAATGAGCAGTTCTTC; CDR3: CASSLGAVHNEQFF
V: TRBV19; D: .; J: TRBJ1-2; size: .; DNA: TGTGCCAGTAGGTTGACGGGGGGGAATGGCTACACCTTC; CDR3: CASRLTGGNGYTF
V: TRBV24-1; D: .; J: TRBJ2-1; size: .; DNA: TGTGCCACCAGTGGATATCGAGGTAGAATCGACAATGAGCAGTTCTTC; CDR3: CATSGYRGRIDNEQFF
V: TRBV29-1; D: TRBD2; J: TRBJ2-5; size: .; DNA: TGCAGCTCCAGACTAGCGGGTCGAGAACAAGAGACCCAGTACTTC; CDR3: CSSRLAGREQETQYF
V: TRBV12-3/TRBV12-4; D: .; J: TRBJ2-2; size: few; DNA: TGTGCCAGCAGTAACATCGGGGAGCTGTTTTTT; CDR3: CASSNIGELFF
V: TRBV25-1; D: .; J: TRBJ2-7; size: .; DNA: TGTGCCAGCAGTGGTCAGATCAATCGCCCCTACGAGCAGTACTTC; CDR3: CASSGQINRPYEQYF
V: TRBV19; D: .; J: TRBJ1-3; size: .; DNA: TGTGCCAGTAGCAAGGGGTTACCGGGAAACACCATATATTTT; CDR3: CASSKGLPGNTIYF
V: TRBV19; D: .; J: TRBJ1-2; size: large; DNA: TGTGCCAGTAGTATAGATCTAAACAGGGCGGATGGCTACACCTTC; CDR3: CASSIDLNRADGYTF
V: TRBV28; D: .; J: TRBJ1-5; size: .; DNA: TGTGCCAGCACCGGAGGGTTTTATCAGCCCCAGCATTTT; CDR3: CASTGGFYQPQHF
V: TRBV5-5; D: TRBD1; J: TRBJ1-1; size: .; DNA: TGTGCCAGCAGCTTTGGGGGACAGCGCAACACTGAAGCTTTCTTT; CDR3: CASSFGGQRNTEAFF
V: TRBV19; D: .; J: TRBJ1-4; size: .; DNA: TGTGCCAGTATGATCCCGGGGAATGAAAAACTGTTTTTT; CDR3: CASMIPGNEKLFF
V: TRBV10-2; D: .; J: TRBJ2-7; size: .; DNA: TGCGCCAGCAGTGAGTCGACTCGGGGGTCGGGCTACGAGCAGTACTTC; CDR3: CASSESTRGSGYEQYF
V: TRBV5-5; D: .; J: TRBJ2-7; size: .; DNA: TGTGCCAGCAGCTTGGAGGCCCTCGGGGAGCAGTACTTC; CDR3: CASSLEALGEQYF
V: TRBV7-2; D: TRBD2; J: TRBJ2-4; size: few; DNA: TGTGCCAGCAGCTCTAGCGGGAGGGTAAACATTCAGTACTTC; CDR3: CASSSSGRVNIQYF
V: TRBV27; D: TRBD2; J: TRBJ2-7; size: .; DNA: TGTGCCAGCAGTTTGCGACTAGCGGGAGGGTACGAGCAGTACTTC; CDR3: CASSLRLAGGYEQYF
V: TRBV4-1; D: TRBD2; J: TRBJ2-7; size: .; DNA: TGCGCCAGCAGCCAAGTTTTAGCGGGACCACCGCACCACGAGCAGTACTTC; CDR3: CASSQVLAGPPHHEQYF
V: TRBV6-5; D: .; J: TRBJ1-1; size: .; DNA: TGTGCCAGCAGCCCCTTTGGTAGCACTGAAGCTTTCTTT; CDR3: CASSPFGSTEAFF
V: TRBV30; D: TRBD1; J: TRBJ1-6; size: few; DNA: TGTGCCTGGAGCTCCCTGGGACAGGGGATTATTCCCCTCCACTTT; CDR3: CAWSSLGQGIIPLHF
V: TRBV5-1; D: .; J: TRBJ1-4; size: .; DNA: TGCGCCAGCAGCTCCGCGGGGACGGAGGGAAGCGAAAAACTGTTTTTT; CDR3: CASSSAGTEGSEKLFF
V: TRBV9; D: .; J: TRBJ2-6; size: .; DNA: TGTGCCAGCAGCGTAGAATCCATCAGCTCTGGGGCCAACGTCCTGACTTTC; CDR3: CASSVESISSGANVLTF
V: TRBV30; D: .; J: TRBJ1-1; size: .; DNA: TGTGCCTGGAGTGTACAGGGAGCTAGTGACACTGAAGCTTTCTTT; CDR3: CAWSVQGASDTEAFF
V: TRBV2; D: .; J: TRBJ1-4; size: .; DNA: TGTGCCAGCGCCGCGACAGGCGCATGTGAAAAACTGTTTTTT; CDR3: CASAATGACEKLFF
V: TRBV3-1/TRBV3-2; D: TRBD1; J: TRBJ1-2; size: few; DNA: TGTGCCAGCAGCCAAGAGGGACAGGCGAACCTTTTACATGGCTACACCTTC; CDR3: CASSQEGQANLLHGYTF
V: TRBV6-6; D: TRBD1; J: TRBJ2-7; size: few; DNA: TGTGCCAGCAGCTACTCTACCCTCGTCCGGGAAAAACAGGGGCCGTACGAGCAGTACTTC; CDR3: CASSYSTLVREKQGPYEQYF